These 13 T cell receptor beta chains came from one sample sequenced in a study of cytomegalovirus exposure and HLA in healthy donors. The PCR ran on 60 Vbeta and 13 Jbeta primers. The assay was immunoSEQ multiplex PCR, and TCRdb's table has in-frame clones only and misses some. Here the sample spans around 110,000 clones, 9% to 10% being singletons. The material sequenced was PBMCs. The receptor source for this set is a man aged 25 to 45 in good health and CMV-seronegative.

The V call is TRBV4-3, the J call TRBJ1-2; 8 nucleotides agree with TRBD1. The CDR3 has 15 residues. Germline CDR1 reads LGHNA; CDR2 reads YSLEER. The V gene end was trimmed by 4 bases and the J gene end by 2 bases; junction bases not matched to a gene: 6. The CDR3 protein is CASSLRQGLNYGYTF. In DNA form, the CDR3 reads TGCGCCAGCAGCCTACGACAGGGGTTGAACTATGGCTACACCTTC.

This clone was seen only a few times. V usage is TRBV19 and J usage is TRBJ2-2; D remains ambiguous. Germline-derived CDR1 and CDR2 are LNHDA and SQIVND (reference sequence). The CDR3 loop spans 12 amino acids. V was shortened by 3 bases and J by 7 bases, with 6 bases between the two germline ends. The CDR3 coding sequence is TGTGCCAGTAGTATGCGATACGGGGAGCTGTTTTTT. This encodes CASSMRYGELFF.

Regarding this clone: In this CDR3 the conserved last residue, phenylalanine or tryptophan, is missing, so a read error is likely. The V gene is TRBV19, the J gene TRBJ1-1; TRBD1 is a possible D gene (5 bases). Looked up from germline, CDR1 is LNHDA and CDR2 is SQIVND (reference sequence). V was shortened by 8 bases and J by 5 bases, with 21 bases between the two germline ends. The CDR3 is 15 residues long. Here the CDR3 reads CASVSYWGGKTEAFL. The CDR3, as DNA: TGTGCCAGTGTTTCGTATTGGGGGGGTAAAACTGAAGCTTTCTTG.

Written as DNA, the CDR3 is TGTGCCAGCTGGAGACAGACAGGCAACACCGGGGAGCTGTTTTTT. Amino acid sequence: CASWRQTGNTGELFF. The chain is built from TRBV28 and TRBJ2-2; a possible D gene is TRBD1 (6 bases). Trimming took off 8 bases at V and 2 bases at J, with 15 bases between the two ends. The CDR3 has 15 amino acids. In germline, CDR1 is MDHEN, CDR2 SYDVKM.

This clone was detected only a few times. The chain is built from TRBV20-1 and TRBJ2-1; D gene unclear. The germline gives CDR1 DFQATT, CDR2 SNEGSKA (reference sequence). This CDR3 is built from 11 residues. Trimming removed 6 bases from V and 5 bases from J, with 8 bases in between. The CDR3 spells CSAAGNNEQFF. CDR3 nucleotides: TGCAGTGCCGCAGGAAACAATGAGCAGTTCTTC.

This clone occurred a few times. V and J are TRBV28 and TRBJ2-2; the D gene is possibly TRBD1 (5 bases). V was pared by 2 bases and J by 4 bases, with 11 bases between. In germline, CDR1 is MDHEN, CDR2 SYDVKM. CDR3 length: 15 amino acids. The CDR3 coding sequence is TGTGCCAGCAGTTTACGGACACTTGTCACCGGGGAGCTGTTTTTT. This sequence encodes CASSLRTLVTGELFF. Variable domain in full (rest from reference TRBV28 and TRBJ2-2): DVKVTQSSRYLVKRTGEKVFLECVQDMDHENMFWYRQDPGLGLRLIYFSYDVKMKEKGDIPEGYSVSREKKERFSLILESASTNQTSMYLCASSLRTLVTGELFFGEGSRLTVL.

The chain is built from TRBV7-3 and TRBJ2-2; 8 bases line up with TRBD2. V dropped 5 bases and J dropped 7; count of bases not matched to a gene: 12. Germline values: CDR1 SGHTA, CDR2 FQGTGA. The CDR3 is made up of 16 amino acids. DNA of the CDR3: TGTGCCAGCAGCCAGACGTCAGCGGGAGTTTTCGGGGAGCTGTTTTTT. Its translation: CASSQTSAGVFGELFF.

The V gene is TRBV15, the J gene TRBJ2-1; a weak D match, TRBD1 (5 bases). V lost 1 base to trimming and J lost 6 bases, with 13 bases between them. Germline V gives CDR1 LNHNV, CDR2 YYDKDF (reference sequence). This CDR3 region has 15 residues. The CDR3 region is CATSRATGVSNEQFF. CDR3 coding DNA: TGTGCCACCAGCAGAGCCACAGGAGTTAGCAATGAGCAGTTCTTC.

The rearrangement uses TRBV21-1 and TRBJ1-2; TRBD1, as called in the table, went unchecked against the DNA. TRBV21-1 is a pseudogene segment. CDR3 length: 17 residues. CDR3 in DNA: TGTGCCAGCAGCAAAGAGGGGTCTAACCGGCACCTCAATGGCTACACCTTC. This sequence encodes CASSKEGSNRHLNGYTF.

A few counts support this clone. The V and J genes are TRBV30 and TRBJ1-1; D unresolved. The CDR3 is 13 residues long. V lost 2 bases to trimming and J lost 1 base, with 8 bases between them. Per the germline V gene, CDR1 is GTSNPN and CDR2 is SVGIG (reference sequence). CDR3: CAWSHSSNTEAFF. The CDR3 DNA is TGTGCCTGGAGTCATTCATCGAACACTGAAGCTTTCTTT.

This clone was counted a few times. This chain joins TRBV28 and TRBJ2-2, with D uncertain. This CDR3 spans 12 amino acids. Germline-derived CDR1 and CDR2 are MDHEN and SYDVKM. Trimming removed 1 base from V and 7 bases from J, with 4 bases in between. CDR3 residues: CASSLYSGELFF. CDR3 nucleotides: TGTGCCAGCAGTTTATATAGCGGGGAGCTGTTTTTT. Based on the CDR3 plus reference TRBV28 and TRBJ2-2, the full variable domain is DVKVTQSSRYLVKRTGEKVFLECVQDMDHENMFWYRQDPGLGLRLIYFSYDVKMKEKGDIPEGYSVSREKKERFSLILESASTNQTSMYLCASSLYSGELFFGEGSRLTVL.

The V gene is TRBV4-1, the J gene TRBJ1-1; D unresolved. Between the trimmed V and J ends, which lost 4 bases and 1 base, there was a span of 16 bases. Germline assignment: CDR1 MGHRA and CDR2 YSYEKL. The CDR3 contains 16 residues. The DNA for the CDR3 is TGCGCCAGCAGCCGAGATCAGAGGGATCGGAACACTGAAGCTTTCTTT. This translates into CASSRDQRDRNTEAFF.

This clone occurred a few times. The chain has TRBV19 and TRBJ1-2; a possible D gene is TRBD1 (6 bases). CDR1 is LNHDA and CDR2 is SQIVND in the germline V gene (reference sequence). This CDR3 contains 14 residues. Between the trimmed V and J ends, which lost 5 bases and 0 bases, there was a span of 10 bases. The CDR3 coding sequence is TGTGCCAGTAGTGGGGACATAGCTAACTATGGCTACACCTTC. Protein sequence: CASSGDIANYGYTF.